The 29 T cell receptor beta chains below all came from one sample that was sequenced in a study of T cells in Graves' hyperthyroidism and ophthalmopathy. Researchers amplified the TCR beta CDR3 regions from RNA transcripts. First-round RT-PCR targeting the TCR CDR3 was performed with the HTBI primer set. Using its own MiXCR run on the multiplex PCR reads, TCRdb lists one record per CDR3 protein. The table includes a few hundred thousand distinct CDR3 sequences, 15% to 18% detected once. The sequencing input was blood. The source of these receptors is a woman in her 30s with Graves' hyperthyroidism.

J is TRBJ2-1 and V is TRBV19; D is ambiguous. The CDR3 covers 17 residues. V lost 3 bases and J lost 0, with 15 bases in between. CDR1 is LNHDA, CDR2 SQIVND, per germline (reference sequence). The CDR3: CASSISYGDSSYNEQFF. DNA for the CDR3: TGTGCCAGTAGTATTTCCTATGGCGATAGCTCCTACAATGAGCAGTTCTTC.

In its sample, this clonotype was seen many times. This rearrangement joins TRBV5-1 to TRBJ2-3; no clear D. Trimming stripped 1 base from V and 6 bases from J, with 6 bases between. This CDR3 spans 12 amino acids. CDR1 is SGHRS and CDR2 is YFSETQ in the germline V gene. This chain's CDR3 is CASSLIGDTQYF. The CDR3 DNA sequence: TGCGCCAGCAGCTTGATCGGGGATACGCAGTATTTT.

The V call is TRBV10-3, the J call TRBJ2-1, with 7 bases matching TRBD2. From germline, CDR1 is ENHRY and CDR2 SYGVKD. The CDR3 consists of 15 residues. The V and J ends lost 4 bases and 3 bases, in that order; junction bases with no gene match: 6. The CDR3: CAISVREPLYNEQFF. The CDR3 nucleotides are TGTGCCATCAGTGTGCGGGAGCCCCTCTACAATGAGCAGTTCTTC.

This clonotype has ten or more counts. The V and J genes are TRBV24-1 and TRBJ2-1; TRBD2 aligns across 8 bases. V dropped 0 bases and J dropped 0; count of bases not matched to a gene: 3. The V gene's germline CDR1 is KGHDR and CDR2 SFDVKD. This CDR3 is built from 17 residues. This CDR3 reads CATSDLRSGSSYNEQFF. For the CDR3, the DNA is TGTGCCACCAGTGATTTGCGGAGCGGGAGCTCCTACAATGAGCAGTTCTTC.

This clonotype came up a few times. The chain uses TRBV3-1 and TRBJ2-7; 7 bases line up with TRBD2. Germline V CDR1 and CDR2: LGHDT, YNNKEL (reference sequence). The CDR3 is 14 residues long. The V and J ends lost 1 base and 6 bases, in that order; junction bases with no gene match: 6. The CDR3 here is CASSQGGRAAEQYF. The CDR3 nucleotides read TGTGCCAGCAGCCAAGGGGGGAGGGCCGCCGAGCAGTACTTC.

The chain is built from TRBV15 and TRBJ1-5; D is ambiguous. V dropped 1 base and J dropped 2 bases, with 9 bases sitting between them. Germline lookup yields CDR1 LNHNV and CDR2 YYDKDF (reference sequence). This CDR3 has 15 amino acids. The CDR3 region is CATSRGIVGNQPQHF. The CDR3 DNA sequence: TGTGCCACCAGCAGAGGGATAGTGGGCAATCAGCCCCAGCATTTT.

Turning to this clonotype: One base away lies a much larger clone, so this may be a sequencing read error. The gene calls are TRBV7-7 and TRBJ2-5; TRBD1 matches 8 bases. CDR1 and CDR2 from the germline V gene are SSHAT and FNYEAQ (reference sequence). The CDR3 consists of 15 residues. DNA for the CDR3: TGTGCTAGCAGCTTTCGTGGCAGGGGGCCAGAGACCCAGTACTTC. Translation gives CASSFRGRGPETQYF.

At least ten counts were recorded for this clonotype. The chain's CDR3 is CATSRDRGYAQPQHF. The CDR3 nucleotides read TGTGCCACCAGCAGGGACAGGGGTTACGCTCAGCCCCAGCATTTT. The chain employs TRBV15 and TRBJ1-5; 9 positions match TRBD1. The junction had 6 bases not matched to a gene; V was cut back by 3 bases and J by 6 bases. The V gene's germline CDR1 is LNHNV and CDR2 YYDKDF (reference sequence). The CDR3 contains 15 residues. The variable domain in full, with the rest retrieved from reference TRBV15 and TRBJ1-5, is DAMVIQNPRYQVTQFGKPVTLSCSQTLNHNVMYWYQQKSSQAPKLLFHYYDKDFNNEADTPDNFQSRRPNTSFCFLDIRSPGLGDTAMYLCATSRDRGYAQPQHFGDGTRLSIL.

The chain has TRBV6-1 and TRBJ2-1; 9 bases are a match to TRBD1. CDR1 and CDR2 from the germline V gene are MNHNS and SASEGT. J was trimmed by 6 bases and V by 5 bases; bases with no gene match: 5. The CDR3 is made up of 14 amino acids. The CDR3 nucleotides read TGTGCCAGCAGTCGAGGGACAGGGAGCAATGAGCAGTTCTTC. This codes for CASSRGTGSNEQFF.

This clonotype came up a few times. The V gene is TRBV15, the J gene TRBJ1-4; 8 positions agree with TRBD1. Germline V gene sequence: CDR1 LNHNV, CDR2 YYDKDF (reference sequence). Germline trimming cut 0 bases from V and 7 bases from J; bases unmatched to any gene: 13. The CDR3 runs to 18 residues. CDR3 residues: CATSRDLVQGVVGEKLFF. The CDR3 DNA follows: TGTGCCACCAGCAGAGATTTGGTACAGGGGGTGGTAGGTGAAAAACTGTTTTTT.

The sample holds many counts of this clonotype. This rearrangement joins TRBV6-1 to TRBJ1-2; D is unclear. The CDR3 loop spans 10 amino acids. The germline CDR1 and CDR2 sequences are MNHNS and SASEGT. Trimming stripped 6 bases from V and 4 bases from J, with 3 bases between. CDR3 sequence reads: CASRTYGYTF. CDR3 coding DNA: TGTGCCAGCAGGACCTATGGCTACACCTTC.

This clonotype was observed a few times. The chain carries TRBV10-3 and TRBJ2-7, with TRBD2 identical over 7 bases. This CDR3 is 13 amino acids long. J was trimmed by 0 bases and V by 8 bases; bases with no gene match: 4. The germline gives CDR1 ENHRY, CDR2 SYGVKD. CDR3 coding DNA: TGTGCCATCTACTCGGGAGGCTCCTACGAGCAGTACTTC. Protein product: CAIYSGGSYEQYF.

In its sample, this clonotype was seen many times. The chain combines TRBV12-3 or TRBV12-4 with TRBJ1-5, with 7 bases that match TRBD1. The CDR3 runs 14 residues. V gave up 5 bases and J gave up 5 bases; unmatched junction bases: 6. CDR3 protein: CASSLGDSYQPQHF. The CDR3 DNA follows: TGTGCCAGCAGTCTGGGGGACAGTTATCAGCCCCAGCATTTT.

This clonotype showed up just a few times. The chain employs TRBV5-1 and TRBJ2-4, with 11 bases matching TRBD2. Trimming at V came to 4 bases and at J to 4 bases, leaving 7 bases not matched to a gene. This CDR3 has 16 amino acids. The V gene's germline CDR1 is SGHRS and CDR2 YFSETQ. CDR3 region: CASSLTGTSGKNIQYF. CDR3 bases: TGCGCCAGCAGCCTAACCGGGACTAGCGGAAAAAACATTCAGTACTTC.

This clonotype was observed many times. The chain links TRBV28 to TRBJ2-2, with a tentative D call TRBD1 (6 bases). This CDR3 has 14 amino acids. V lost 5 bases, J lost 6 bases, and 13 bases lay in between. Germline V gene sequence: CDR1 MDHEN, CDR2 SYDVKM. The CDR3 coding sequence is TGTGCCAGCAGTCCGGGACACTCACCCGGGGAGCTGTTTTTT. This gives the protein CASSPGHSPGELFF.

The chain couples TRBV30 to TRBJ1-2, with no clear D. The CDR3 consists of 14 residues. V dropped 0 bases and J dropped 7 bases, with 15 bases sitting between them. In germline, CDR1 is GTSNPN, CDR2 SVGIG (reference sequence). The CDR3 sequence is CAWSVFADSSGYTF. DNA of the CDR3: TGTGCCTGGAGTGTCTTTGCCGACTCTTCTGGCTACACCTTC.

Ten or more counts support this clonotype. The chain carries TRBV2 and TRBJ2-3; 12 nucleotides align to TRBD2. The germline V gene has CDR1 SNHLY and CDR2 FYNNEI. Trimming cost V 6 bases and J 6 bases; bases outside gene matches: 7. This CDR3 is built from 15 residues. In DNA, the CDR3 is TGTGCCAGCAGGGGGCCTAGCGGGAGGGCCGATACGCAGTATTTT. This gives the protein CASRGPSGRADTQYF.

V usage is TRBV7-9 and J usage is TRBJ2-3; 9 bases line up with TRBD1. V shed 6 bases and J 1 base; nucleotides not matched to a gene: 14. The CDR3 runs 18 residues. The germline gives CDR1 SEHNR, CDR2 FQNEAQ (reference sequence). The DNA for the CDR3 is TGTGCCAGCAGTCCCGGGACAGGGAGGGAGGTCGGCACAGATACGCAGTATTTT. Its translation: CASSPGTGREVGTDTQYF.

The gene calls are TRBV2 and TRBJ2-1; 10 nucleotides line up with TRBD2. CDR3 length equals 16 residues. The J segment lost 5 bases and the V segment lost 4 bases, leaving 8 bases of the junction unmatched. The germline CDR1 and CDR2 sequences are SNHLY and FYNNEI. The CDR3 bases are TGTGCCAGCAGTGTTGGGCTAGCGGGAGACCACAATGAGCAGTTCTTC. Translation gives CASSVGLAGDHNEQFF. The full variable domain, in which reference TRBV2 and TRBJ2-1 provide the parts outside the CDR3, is EPEVTQTPSHQVTQMGQEVILRCVPISNHLYFYWYRQILGQKVEFLVSFYNNEISEKSEIFDDQFSVERPDGSNFTLKIRSTKLEDSAMYFCASSVGLAGDHNEQFFGPGTRLTVL.

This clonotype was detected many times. The DNA of the CDR3 is TGTGCCAGCAGCTTATCCGTCACAGGGGGAGCAGATACGCAGTATTTT. It translates to CASSLSVTGGADTQYF. The rearrangement joins TRBV7-9 to TRBJ2-3; 8 bases map to TRBD1. The CDR3 consists of 16 residues. V lost 2 bases to trimming and J lost 4 bases; unmatched junction nucleotides: 8. Germline V gene lookup returns CDR1 SEHNR and CDR2 FQNEAQ (reference sequence).

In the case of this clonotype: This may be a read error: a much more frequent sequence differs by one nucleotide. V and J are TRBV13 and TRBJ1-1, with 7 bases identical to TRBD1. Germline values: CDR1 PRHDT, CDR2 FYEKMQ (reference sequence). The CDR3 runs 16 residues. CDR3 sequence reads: CASSEEGGAPNAEAFF. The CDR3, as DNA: TGTGCCAGCAGCGAAGAAGGGGGCGCTCCGAACGCTGAAGCTTTCTTT.

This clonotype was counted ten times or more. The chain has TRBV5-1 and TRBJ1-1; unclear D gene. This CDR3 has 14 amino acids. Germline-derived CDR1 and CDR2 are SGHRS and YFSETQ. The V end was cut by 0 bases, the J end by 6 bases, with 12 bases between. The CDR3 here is CASSLARSGAEAFF. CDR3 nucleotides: TGCGCCAGCAGCTTGGCTCGGTCTGGGGCTGAAGCTTTCTTT. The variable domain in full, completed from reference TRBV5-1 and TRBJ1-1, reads KAGVTQTPRYLIKTRGQQVTLSCSPISGHRSVSWYQQTPGQGLQFLFEYFSETQRNKGNFPGRFSGRQFSNSRSEMNVSTLELGDSALYLCASSLARSGAEAFFGQGTRLTVV.

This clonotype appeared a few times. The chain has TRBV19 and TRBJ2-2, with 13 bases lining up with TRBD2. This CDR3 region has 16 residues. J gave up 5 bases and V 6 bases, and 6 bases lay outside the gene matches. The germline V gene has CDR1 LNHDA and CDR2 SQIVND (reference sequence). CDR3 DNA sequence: TGTGCCAGTAGCCACGGACTAGCGGGAGTTACCGGGGAGCTGTTTTTT. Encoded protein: CASSHGLAGVTGELFF.

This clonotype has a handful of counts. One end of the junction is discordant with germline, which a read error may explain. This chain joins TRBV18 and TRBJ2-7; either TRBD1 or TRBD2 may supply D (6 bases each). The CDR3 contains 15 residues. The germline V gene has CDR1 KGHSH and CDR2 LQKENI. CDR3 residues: CASSKGDGGTYGQYF. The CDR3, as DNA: TGTGCCAGCTCAAAGGGCGACGGGGGCACCTACGGGCAGTACTTC. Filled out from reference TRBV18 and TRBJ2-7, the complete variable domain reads NAGVMQNPRHLVRRRGQEARLRCSPMKGHSHVYWYRQLPEEGLKFMVYLQKENIIDESGMPKERFSAEFPKEGPSILRIQQVVRGDSAAYFCASSKGDGGTYGQYFGPGTRLTVT.

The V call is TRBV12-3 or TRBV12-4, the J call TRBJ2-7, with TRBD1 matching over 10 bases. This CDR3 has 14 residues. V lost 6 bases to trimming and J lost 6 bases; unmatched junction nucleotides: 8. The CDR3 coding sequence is TGTGCCAGCAGAGCGTGGGACAGGGGTTTCGAGCAGTACTTC. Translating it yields CASRAWDRGFEQYF.

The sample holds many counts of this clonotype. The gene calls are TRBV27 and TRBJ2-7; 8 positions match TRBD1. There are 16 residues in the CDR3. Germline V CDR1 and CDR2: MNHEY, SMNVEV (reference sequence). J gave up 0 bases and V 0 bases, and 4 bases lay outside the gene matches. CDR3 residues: CASSLSNRGSSYEQYF. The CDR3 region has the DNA TGTGCCAGCAGTTTATCTAACAGGGGGAGCTCCTACGAGCAGTACTTC.

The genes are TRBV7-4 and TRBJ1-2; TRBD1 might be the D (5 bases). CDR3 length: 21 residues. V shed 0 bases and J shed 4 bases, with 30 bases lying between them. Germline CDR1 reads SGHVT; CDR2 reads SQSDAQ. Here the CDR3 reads CASSLAFGSRLDDSVCYGYTF. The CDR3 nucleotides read TGTGCCAGCAGCTTAGCTTTTGGATCTCGACTGGATGACAGCGTATGCTATGGCTACACCTTC.

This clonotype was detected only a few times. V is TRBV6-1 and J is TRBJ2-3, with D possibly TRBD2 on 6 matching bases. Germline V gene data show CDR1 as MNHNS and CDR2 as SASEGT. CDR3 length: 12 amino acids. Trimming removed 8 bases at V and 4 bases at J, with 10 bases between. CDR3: CASGRSPDTQYF. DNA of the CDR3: TGTGCCAGCGGGAGGAGCCCAGATACGCAGTATTTT.

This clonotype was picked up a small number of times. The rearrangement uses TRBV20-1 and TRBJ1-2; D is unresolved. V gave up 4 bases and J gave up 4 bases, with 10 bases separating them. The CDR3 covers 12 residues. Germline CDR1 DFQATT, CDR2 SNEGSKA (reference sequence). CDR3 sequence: CSAMEGFYGYTF. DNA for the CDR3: TGCAGTGCTATGGAGGGATTCTATGGCTACACCTTC.